This passage covers 15 T cell receptor beta chains from one sample sequenced in a study of TIL therapy for anti-PD-1-resistant metastatic lung cancer. Time point noted: pre-treatment sample, taken before nivolumab and TIL therapy. Most excised metastases sampled were pleural nodules or supraclavicular lymph nodes. The libraries were made with immunoSEQ v3. Only in-frame clones appear in the TCRdb table, and some are missing; sequencing was by immunoSEQ multiplex PCR. The sample lists 45,000 to 50,000 clones, approximately 70% occurring once. The sample was tumor tissue, taken at baseline. The origin of the receptors is a person aged 25 to 79 with non-small cell lung cancer.

The V gene is TRBV2, the J gene TRBJ2-1; the D gene is possibly TRBD1 (5 bases). Germline V gene sequence: CDR1 SNHLY, CDR2 FYNNEI. The CDR3 spans 15 residues. Trimming removed 6 bases from V and 3 bases from J, with 15 bases in between. CDR3 coding DNA: TGTGCCAGCAGAGGAACACTCGACAGCTACAATGAGCAGTTCTTC. It encodes CASRGTLDSYNEQFF.

This chain connects TRBV5-4 to TRBJ1-2; D might be TRBD1 (6 bases). V was trimmed by 0 bases and J by 8 bases, leaving 8 bases between them. The CDR3 is 12 residues long. From germline, CDR1 is SGHNT and CDR2 YYREEE (reference sequence). The CDR3 DNA reads as TGTGCCAGCAGCTTGGACAGGGACGGCTACACCTTC. As protein: CASSLDRDGYTF.

This clone was picked up one time. The chain joins TRBV6-5 to TRBJ2-7; 8 bases agree with TRBD2. Germline CDR1 MNHEY, CDR2 SVGAGI. With V trimmed by 6 bases and J by 6 bases, 7 bases remained unmatched. This CDR3 region has 13 residues. Here the CDR3 reads CASRPAGEGEQYF. CDR3 nucleotide sequence: TGTGCCAGCAGACCAGCGGGAGAAGGCGAGCAGTACTTC.

The chain recombines TRBV29-1 with TRBJ1-1; D unclear. From germline, CDR1 is SQVTM and CDR2 ANQGSEA. The CDR3 consists of 12 residues. With 3 bases removed from V and 6 bases from J, the gap between germline ends came to 11 bases. CDR3 nucleotides: TGCAGCGTTGAGGAGGGTATCGCTGAAGCTTTCTTT. The encoded protein is CSVEEGIAEAFF.

This chain connects TRBV7-2 to TRBJ2-2; 7 bases are a match to TRBD1. The CDR3 covers 15 residues. The V gene's germline CDR1 is SGHTA and CDR2 FQGNSA. V was clipped by 5 bases and J by 5 bases; unmatched bases: 8. This CDR3 reads CASSPRQGVTGELFF. Here the CDR3 DNA reads TGTGCCAGCAGCCCCCGACAGGGTGTAACCGGGGAGCTGTTTTTT.

The chain links TRBV6-6 to TRBJ2-7; D is possibly TRBD1 (5 bases). The V gene lost 2 bases and the J gene lost 1 base, with 15 bases spanning the gap. The germline CDR1 and CDR2 sequences are MNHNY and SVGAGI (reference sequence). The CDR3 is made up of 16 amino acids. CDR3 DNA: TGTGCCAGCAGTTACGAATCAGGGCGTCCGTCCTACGAGCAGTACTTC. It encodes CASSYESGRPSYEQYF.

The gene calls are TRBV30 and TRBJ1-5; D is unclear. Germline V gene sequence: CDR1 GTSNPN, CDR2 SVGIG (reference sequence). Trimming cost V 2 bases and J 4 bases, with 6 bases left between them. CDR3 length equals 12 residues. CDR3 in amino acids: CAWSTTNQPQHF. CDR3 DNA sequence: TGTGCCTGGAGTACCACAAATCAGCCCCAGCATTTT.

The chain recombines TRBV5-6 with TRBJ1-3, with a tentative D call TRBD1 (5 bases). The V and J ends lost 2 bases and 0 bases respectively, with 15 bases between them. Looked up from germline, CDR1 is SGHDT and CDR2 is YYEEEE. The CDR3 runs 17 residues. The CDR3 loop is CASSFYPGTHSGNTIYF. CDR3 nucleotide sequence: TGTGCCAGCAGCTTCTACCCAGGGACCCACTCTGGAAACACCATATATTTT.

The V and J genes are TRBV5-6 and TRBJ2-2; D tentatively fits TRBD1 or TRBD2 (5 bases each). The CDR3 covers 17 residues. V was pared by 0 bases and J by 5 bases, with 17 bases between. CDR1 and CDR2 (germline): SGHDT, YYEEEE. CDR3 residues: CASSLDVASGGTGELFF. The CDR3 DNA sequence: TGTGCCAGCAGCTTGGATGTGGCCTCTGGGGGTACCGGGGAGCTGTTTTTT.

This chain links TRBV15 with TRBJ1-4, with a weak D call TRBD1 (5 bases). Trimming removed 1 base from V and 7 bases from J, with 22 bases in between. Germline-derived CDR1 and CDR2 are LNHNV and YYDKDF (reference sequence). The CDR3 is made up of 18 amino acids. The CDR3 reads CATSRAARLGRTPEKLFF. CDR3 DNA sequence: TGTGCCACCAGCAGAGCGGCCAGACTCGGGAGGACACCTGAAAAACTGTTTTTT.

This clone came up once. V is TRBV2 and J is TRBJ1-4, with D tentatively TRBD1 (6 bases). CDR3 length: 14 amino acids. V was shortened by 3 bases and J by 7 bases, with 12 bases between the two germline ends. From germline, CDR1 is SNHLY and CDR2 FYNNEI. CDR3 nucleotide sequence: TGTGCCAGCAGTGATCGGGGGCGCGCTGAAAAACTGTTTTTT. Its protein is CASSDRGRAEKLFF.

The CDR3 loop reads CASSLREETQYF. The CDR3 DNA reads as TGTGCCAGCAGTTTAAGGGAAGAGACCCAGTACTTC. J is TRBJ2-5 and V is TRBV2; D uncertain. There are 12 residues in the CDR3. Trimming took off 5 bases at V and 3 bases at J, with 7 bases between the two ends. Germline V gene lookup returns CDR1 SNHLY and CDR2 FYNNEI. Supplemented by reference TRBV2 and TRBJ2-5, the full variable domain reads EPEVTQTPSHQVTQMGQEVILRCVPISNHLYFYWYRQILGQKVEFLVSFYNNEISEKSEIFDDQFSVERPDGSNFTLKIRSTKLEDSAMYFCASSLREETQYFGPGTRLLVL.

The CDR3 loop is CATVGGRNANTGELFF. The CDR3 DNA follows: TGTGCCACGGTGGGGGGAAGAAATGCGAACACCGGGGAGCTGTTTTTT. The chain combines TRBV6-6 with TRBJ2-2; D is perhaps TRBD2 (6 bases). The CDR3 spans 16 residues. Germline V gene data show CDR1 as MNHNY and CDR2 as SVGAGI (reference sequence). V gave up 10 bases and J gave up 0 bases, with 18 bases separating them.

The J gene is TRBJ1-1, the V gene TRBV7-9; D might be TRBD1 (6 bases). CDR1 SEHNR and CDR2 FQNEAQ come from the germline V gene (reference sequence). The germline V and J ends were trimmed by 5 bases and 5 bases, with 15 bases remaining between them. The CDR3 has 14 residues. The CDR3 is CASSPTGGATEAFF. CDR3 DNA sequence: TGTGCCAGCAGCCCTACCGGGGGCGCGACTGAAGCTTTCTTT.

The chain links TRBV7-6 to TRBJ2-7, with 9 bases lining up with TRBD2. Germline V gene lookup returns CDR1 SGHVS and CDR2 FNYEAQ. Trimming removed 5 bases from V and 2 bases from J; junction bases left unmatched: 13. The CDR3 has 17 residues. This CDR3 is CASSQVASGANTYEQYF. The CDR3 coding sequence is TGTGCCAGCAGCCAAGTCGCTAGCGGGGCGAACACCTACGAGCAGTACTTC.